The rows below give T cell receptor beta chains drawn from one sample of a study of blood T cell repertoires in COVID-19. Sequencing was performed with immunoSEQ multiplex PCR; in TCRdb, only in-frame clones are kept and a portion is missing. The sample lists hundreds of thousands of clones; 81% were seen once. The sample taken for sequencing was peripheral blood. All receptors come from a woman aged 80 or older with COVID-19, enrolled during active disease. CDR3s include the opening cysteine and the closing phenylalanine or tryptophan. Each record gives: V gene, J gene, CDR3 protein.

v_gene: TRBV19
j_gene: TRBJ2-5
CDR3aa: CASSQRGSQETQYF

v_gene: TRBV7-2
j_gene: TRBJ2-3
CDR3aa: CASSPRELSTDTQYF

v_gene: TRBV6-2/TRBV6-3
j_gene: TRBJ2-1
CDR3aa: CASSHGGNPRRGQFF

v_gene: TRBV28
j_gene: TRBJ2-7
CDR3aa: CASSFGGPSYEQYF

v_gene: TRBV7-9
j_gene: TRBJ2-3
CDR3aa: CASSPGTSGGYTDTQYF

v_gene: TRBV7-2
j_gene: TRBJ2-2
CDR3aa: CASSLLLLTGELFF

v_gene: TRBV5-4
j_gene: TRBJ1-1
CDR3aa: CASSFREAGTEAFF

v_gene: TRBV5-4
j_gene: TRBJ1-2
CDR3aa: CASSLDTGLGGYTF

v_gene: TRBV11-2
j_gene: TRBJ2-7
CDR3aa: CASSLGPRYEQYF

v_gene: TRBV5-4
j_gene: TRBJ1-2
CDR3aa: CASSPGGGYGYTF

v_gene: TRBV7-3
j_gene: TRBJ1-6
CDR3aa: CASSLIGQGDSPLHF

v_gene: TRBV3-1/TRBV3-2
j_gene: TRBJ1-4
CDR3aa: CASSYPSGTLSYEKLFF

v_gene: TRBV6-5
j_gene: TRBJ1-1
CDR3aa: CASRATGGRTEAFF

v_gene: TRBV28
j_gene: TRBJ1-2
CDR3aa: CASSLTQGAQGYGYTF

v_gene: TRBV19
j_gene: TRBJ1-1
CDR3aa: CASSIRSVGSQEAFF

v_gene: TRBV7-8
j_gene: TRBJ2-7
CDR3aa: CASSFGVAGAYEQYF

v_gene: TRBV2
j_gene: TRBJ2-1
CDR3aa: CASSKGLAGNEQFF

v_gene: TRBV28
j_gene: TRBJ1-2
CDR3aa: CASRPGSRVYGYTF

v_gene: TRBV19
j_gene: TRBJ2-1
CDR3aa: CASSWTSGDNEQFF

v_gene: TRBV6-5
j_gene: TRBJ1-2
CDR3aa: CASQGIGGYTF

v_gene: TRBV6-5
j_gene: TRBJ2-5
CDR3aa: CASTEGPSARAQYF

v_gene: TRBV28
j_gene: TRBJ2-7
CDR3aa: CASSLRGYEQYF

v_gene: TRBV29-1
j_gene: TRBJ1-6
CDR3aa: CSVGQGNSPLHF

v_gene: TRBV10-1
j_gene: TRBJ1-1
CDR3aa: CASSASGTGKTEAFF

v_gene: TRBV11-2
j_gene: TRBJ2-7
CDR3aa: CASSLNYHEQYF

v_gene: TRBV5-1
j_gene: TRBJ1-2
CDR3aa: CASSLVPPGQGSNYGYTF

v_gene: TRBV24-1
j_gene: TRBJ1-4
CDR3aa: CATSDPAARGEKLFF

v_gene: TRBV7-2
j_gene: TRBJ2-2
CDR3aa: CASSPGTPNTGELFF

v_gene: TRBV6-6
j_gene: TRBJ1-1
CDR3aa: CASRTGGMNTEAFF

v_gene: TRBV18
j_gene: TRBJ2-3
CDR3aa: CASSPPGLAPPDTQYF

v_gene: TRBV5-1
j_gene: TRBJ2-1
CDR3aa: CASSPSGSPYNEQFF

v_gene: TRBV3-1/TRBV3-2
j_gene: TRBJ2-7
CDR3aa: CASSRGGVPYEQYF

v_gene: TRBV5-1
j_gene: TRBJ1-2
CDR3aa: CASGSGTSIYGYTF

v_gene: TRBV5-1
j_gene: TRBJ1-1
CDR3aa: CASSLDEGEAFF

v_gene: TRBV15
j_gene: TRBJ1-3
CDR3aa: CATSSAVGASSGNTIYF

v_gene: TRBV7-2
j_gene: TRBJ1-2
CDR3aa: CASSLRQGADGYTF

v_gene: TRBV2
j_gene: TRBJ2-6
CDR3aa: CASSVRGPGANVLTF

v_gene: TRBV2
j_gene: TRBJ1-1
CDR3aa: CTSRDRQGARDTEAFF

v_gene: TRBV7-9
j_gene: TRBJ2-3
CDR3aa: CASSLAQGYTDTQYF

v_gene: TRBV28
j_gene: TRBJ2-7
CDR3aa: CASSATGTAAYEQYF

v_gene: TRBV28
j_gene: TRBJ1-1
CDR3aa: CASSFFGDRRNTEAFF

v_gene: TRBV5-1
j_gene: TRBJ2-3
CDR3aa: CASSLSGGRADTQYF

v_gene: TRBV19
j_gene: TRBJ1-5
CDR3aa: CASSYGQGNQPQHF

v_gene: TRBV24-1
j_gene: TRBJ2-5
CDR3aa: CATGGERLETQYF

v_gene: TRBV6-2/TRBV6-3
j_gene: TRBJ2-3
CDR3aa: CASIPGGTTGTDTQYF

v_gene: TRBV3-1/TRBV3-2
j_gene: TRBJ1-3
CDR3aa: CASSFRQAGNTIYF

v_gene: TRBV19
j_gene: TRBJ2-1
CDR3aa: CARPGTSAYNEQFF

v_gene: TRBV19
j_gene: TRBJ2-4
CDR3aa: CASSGHSLAKNIQYF

v_gene: TRBV5-6
j_gene: TRBJ1-5
CDR3aa: CASSSFTGLSNQPQHF

v_gene: TRBV30
j_gene: TRBJ2-6
CDR3aa: CAWNPGSSGANVLTF

v_gene: TRBV7-9
j_gene: TRBJ2-4
CDR3aa: CASSRGGNIQYF

v_gene: TRBV5-1
j_gene: TRBJ2-2
CDR3aa: CASSFAGWTTGELFF

v_gene: TRBV5-4
j_gene: TRBJ1-6
CDR3aa: CASSDRTGLGSPLHF

v_gene: TRBV2
j_gene: TRBJ1-5
CDR3aa: CASSETFPDNQPQHF

v_gene: TRBV6-2/TRBV6-3
j_gene: TRBJ2-3
CDR3aa: CASSPPGSGADTQYF

v_gene: TRBV5-4
j_gene: TRBJ2-2
CDR3aa: CASSLRLAPNTGELFF

v_gene: TRBV18
j_gene: TRBJ1-5
CDR3aa: CASSPQGASEPQHF

v_gene: TRBV20-1
j_gene: TRBJ2-3
CDR3aa: CSASSGTVADTQYF

v_gene: TRBV6-5
j_gene: TRBJ2-7
CDR3aa: CASSPRRRDSYEQYF